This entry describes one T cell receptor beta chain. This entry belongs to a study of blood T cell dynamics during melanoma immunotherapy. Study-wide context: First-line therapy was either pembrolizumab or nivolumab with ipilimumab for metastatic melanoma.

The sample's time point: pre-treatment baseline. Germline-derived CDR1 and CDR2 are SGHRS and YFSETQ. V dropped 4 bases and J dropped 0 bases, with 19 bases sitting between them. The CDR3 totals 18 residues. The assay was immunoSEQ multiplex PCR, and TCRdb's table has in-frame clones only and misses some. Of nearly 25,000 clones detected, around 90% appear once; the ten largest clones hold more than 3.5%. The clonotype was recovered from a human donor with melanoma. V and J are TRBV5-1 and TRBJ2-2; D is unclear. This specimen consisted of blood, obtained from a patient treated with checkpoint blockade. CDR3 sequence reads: CASSHRGIGESNTGELFF. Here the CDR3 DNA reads TGCGCCAGCAGCCACCGAGGCATAGGCGAGTCGAACACCGGGGAGCTGTTTTTT.